This entry lists 16 T cell receptor beta chains sequenced from one sample in a study of blood T cell repertoires in COVID-19. Here immunoSEQ multiplex PCR was the method, and the copy in TCRdb shows in-frame clones only, minus some. The profile shows over 150,000 clones, over 80% of them singletons. Sequenced material: peripheral blood. The receptor source for this set is a woman in her fifties or sixties with acute or convalescent COVID-19.

Regarding this clone: This sample includes further DNA sequences coding for the same CDR3. The genes are TRBV9 and TRBJ2-5; D is ambiguous. CDR3 length equals 13 residues. Germline loops: CDR1 SGDLS, CDR2 YYNGEE. Deletions cut 0 bases from V and 1 base from J, with 4 bases between. This chain's CDR3 is CASSVAGQETQYF. In DNA, the CDR3 is TGTGCCAGCAGCGTAGCCGGCCAAGAGACCCAGTACTTC.

The V and J genes are TRBV5-1 and TRBJ2-3; tentatively, D is TRBD2 (6 bases). Looked up from germline, CDR1 is SGHRS and CDR2 is YFSETQ. This CDR3 contains 14 residues. V was pared by 5 bases and J by 0 bases, with 10 bases between. The CDR3 sequence is CASRRGPSTDTQYF. In DNA form, the CDR3 reads TGCGCCAGCAGGCGGGGTCCTAGCACAGATACGCAGTATTTT.

This rearrangement joins TRBV2 to TRBJ1-4, with D possibly matching TRBD1 (5 bases). CDR1 SNHLY and CDR2 FYNNEI come from the germline V gene. The V end was cut by 9 bases, the J end by 5 bases, with 19 bases between. The CDR3 is 15 residues long. The CDR3: CASRPQGLHNEKLFF. The CDR3 coding sequence is TGTGCCAGTCGACCCCAGGGCCTTCACAATGAAAAACTGTTTTTT.

V and J are TRBV9 and TRBJ2-7; 8 bases match TRBD1. The CDR3 totals 16 residues. Looked up from germline, CDR1 is SGDLS and CDR2 is YYNGEE. Trimming cost V 0 bases and J 5 bases; bases outside gene matches: 10. Written as DNA, the CDR3 is TGTGCCAGCAGCGTAGGAGGGGCAGGGGGCAGCCACGAGCAGTACTTC. It encodes CASSVGGAGGSHEQYF.

V gene TRBV5-1 combines with J gene TRBJ2-7; D unresolved. Germline V lookup: CDR1 SGHRS, CDR2 YFSETQ. CDR3 length: 13 amino acids. Between the trimmed V and J ends, which lost 1 base and 4 bases, there was a span of 9 bases. The CDR3 sequence: CASSLRQTYEQYF. The CDR3 bases are TGCGCCAGCAGCTTGAGGCAGACATACGAGCAGTACTTC.

The chain couples TRBV4-2 to TRBJ1-5; the match to TRBD1 covers 10 bases. Germline CDR1 reads LGHNA; CDR2 reads YNFKEQ. The length of the CDR3 is 16 residues. With 4 bases clipped from V and 5 bases from J, the junction kept 8 bases outside the gene matches. The CDR3 here is CASSLWPGTGDQPQHF. For the CDR3, the DNA is TGTGCCAGCAGCCTATGGCCCGGGACAGGGGATCAGCCCCAGCATTTT.

The chain uses TRBV28 and TRBJ2-7; 9 bases agree with TRBD2. CDR1 and CDR2 (germline): MDHEN, SYDVKM. The CDR3 has 12 residues. V dropped 10 bases and J dropped 6; count of bases not matched to a gene: 7. The CDR3 coding sequence is TGTGCCACAGTAGCGGGGGACGGCGAGCAGTACTTC. This sequence encodes CATVAGDGEQYF.

The rearrangement joins TRBV5-4 to TRBJ1-4, with D possibly being TRBD1 (5 bases). The V gene lost 1 base and the J gene lost 5 bases, with 12 bases spanning the gap. Germline V lookup: CDR1 SGHNT, CDR2 YYREEE (reference sequence). The CDR3 has 15 amino acids. CDR3 residues: CASSLKRAGNEKLFF. Written as DNA, the CDR3 is TGTGCCAGCAGCTTGAAGCGGGCAGGGAATGAAAAACTGTTTTTT.

This clone was recorded a few times. The chain combines TRBV7-2 with TRBJ2-3, with D possibly matching TRBD2 (7 bases). Trimming left V 2 bases short and J 5 bases short, with 17 bases between. This CDR3 has 16 amino acids. The germline V gene encodes CDR1 SGHTA and CDR2 FQGNSA. The CDR3 sequence: CASSLRGGGLGDTQYF. The CDR3 nucleotides read TGTGCCAGCAGCTTACGGGGCGGGGGCTTGGGAGATACGCAGTATTTT. Filled out from reference TRBV7-2 and TRBJ2-3, the complete variable domain reads GAGVSQSPSNKVTEKGKDVELRCDPISGHTALYWYRQSLGQGLEFLIYFQGNSAPDKSGLPSDRFSAERTGGSVSTLTIQRTQQEDSAVYLCASSLRGGGLGDTQYFGPGTRLTVL.

The chain has TRBV11-2 and TRBJ1-2; 9 positions match TRBD1. V gave up 2 bases and J gave up 6 bases; unmatched junction bases: 7. The CDR3 has 15 amino acids. The germline gives CDR1 SGHAT, CDR2 FQNNGV. The CDR3 protein is CASSLRPGQGDGYTF. In DNA form, the CDR3 reads TGTGCCAGCAGCTTACGTCCGGGACAGGGTGATGGCTACACCTTC.

The rearrangement uses TRBV19 and TRBJ2-7, with 11 bases matching TRBD1. V gave up 5 bases and J gave up 5 bases; unmatched junction bases: 5. CDR1 and CDR2 from the germline V gene are LNHDA and SQIVND (reference sequence). The CDR3 length is 14 residues. CDR3 sequence: CASSERTGGDEQYF. The CDR3 DNA reads TGTGCCAGTAGTGAAAGGACAGGGGGCGACGAGCAGTACTTC.

This chain joins TRBV15 and TRBJ2-3, with D hard to call. Looked up from germline, CDR1 is LNHNV and CDR2 is YYDKDF (reference sequence). Trimming stripped 0 bases from V and 2 bases from J, with 9 bases between. The CDR3 sequence is 15 residues long. The DNA for the CDR3 is TGTGCCACCAGCAGAGATGGTCAGGCCACAGATACGCAGTATTTT. It yields the protein CATSRDGQATDTQYF.

The CDR3 spells CASSYRGLTEAFF. CDR3 in DNA: TGTGCCAGCAGTTACAGGGGCCTCACTGAAGCTTTCTTT. The chain carries TRBV6-5 and TRBJ1-1; TRBD1 might be the D (5 bases). The germline V gene encodes CDR1 MNHEY and CDR2 SVGAGI. This CDR3 spans 13 amino acids. Trimming removed 2 bases from V and 4 bases from J, with 8 bases in between.

This clone came up once. This chain links TRBV5-6 with TRBJ1-5; unclear D gene. Germline V gives CDR1 SGHDT, CDR2 YYEEEE. Deletions cut 3 bases from V and 7 bases from J, with 11 bases between. There are 13 residues in the CDR3. DNA for the CDR3: TGTGCCAGCAGCTCCGGCCCCGGGCAGCCCCAGCATTTT. It codes for CASSSGPGQPQHF.

The chain employs TRBV2 and TRBJ1-2; a possible D gene is TRBD1 (6 bases). The germline V gene encodes CDR1 SNHLY and CDR2 FYNNEI. The V end was cut by 3 bases, the J end by 4 bases, with 9 bases between. This CDR3 is built from 13 residues. The CDR3 region has the DNA TGTGCCAGCAGTGATACAGGGATCTATGGCTACACCTTC. The encoded protein is CASSDTGIYGYTF.

For the CDR3, the DNA is TGCGCCAGCAGCAATGACGCCGGGGGGCGAAATCAGCCCCAGCATTTT. Its translation is CASSNDAGGRNQPQHF. This sequence joins TRBV4-3 and TRBJ1-5, with D possibly TRBD1 on 6 matching bases. CDR3 length: 16 amino acids. Germline V gene sequence: CDR1 LGHNA, CDR2 YSLEER. V was cut by 5 bases and J by 4 bases, with 18 bases left in between.